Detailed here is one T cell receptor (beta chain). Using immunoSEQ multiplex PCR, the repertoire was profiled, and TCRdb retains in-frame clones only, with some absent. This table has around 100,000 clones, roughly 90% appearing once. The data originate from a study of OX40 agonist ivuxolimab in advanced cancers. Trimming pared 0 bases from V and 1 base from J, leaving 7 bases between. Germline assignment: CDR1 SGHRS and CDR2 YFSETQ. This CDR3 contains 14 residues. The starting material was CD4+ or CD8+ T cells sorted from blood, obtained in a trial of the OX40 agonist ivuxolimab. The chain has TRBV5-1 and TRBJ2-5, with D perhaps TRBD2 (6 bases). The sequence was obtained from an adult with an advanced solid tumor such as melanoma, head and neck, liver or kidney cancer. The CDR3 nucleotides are TGCGCCAGCAGCTTGGTGGGGGGCCAAGAGACCCAGTACTTC. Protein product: CASSLVGGQETQYF. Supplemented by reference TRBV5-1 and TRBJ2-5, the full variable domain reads KAGVTQTPRYLIKTRGQQVTLSCSPISGHRSVSWYQQTPGQGLQFLFEYFSETQRNKGNFPGRFSGRQFSNSRSEMNVSTLELGDSALYLCASSLVGGQETQYFGPGTRLLVL.